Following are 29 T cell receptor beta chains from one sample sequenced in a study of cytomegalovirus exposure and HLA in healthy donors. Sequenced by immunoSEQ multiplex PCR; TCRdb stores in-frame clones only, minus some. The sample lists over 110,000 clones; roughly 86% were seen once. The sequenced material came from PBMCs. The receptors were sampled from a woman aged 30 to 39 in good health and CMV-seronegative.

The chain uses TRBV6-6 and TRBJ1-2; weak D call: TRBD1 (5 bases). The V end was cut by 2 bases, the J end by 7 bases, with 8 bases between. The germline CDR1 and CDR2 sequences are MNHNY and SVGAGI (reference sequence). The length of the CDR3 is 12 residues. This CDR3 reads CASSYLGGGYTF. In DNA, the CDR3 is TGTGCCAGCAGTTACCTCGGGGGTGGCTACACCTTC.

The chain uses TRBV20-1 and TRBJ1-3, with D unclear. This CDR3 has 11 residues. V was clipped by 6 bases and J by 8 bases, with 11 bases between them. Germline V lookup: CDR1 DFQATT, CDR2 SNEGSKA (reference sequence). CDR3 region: CSAKTGDTIYF. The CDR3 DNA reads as TGCAGTGCCAAGACCGGGGACACCATATATTTT.

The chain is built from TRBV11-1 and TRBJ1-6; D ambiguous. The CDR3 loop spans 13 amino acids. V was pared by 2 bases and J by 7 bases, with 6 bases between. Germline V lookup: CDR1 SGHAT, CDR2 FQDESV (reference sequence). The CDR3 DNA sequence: TGTGCCAGCAGCTTACAGCGGAATTCACCCCTCCACTTT. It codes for CASSLQRNSPLHF.

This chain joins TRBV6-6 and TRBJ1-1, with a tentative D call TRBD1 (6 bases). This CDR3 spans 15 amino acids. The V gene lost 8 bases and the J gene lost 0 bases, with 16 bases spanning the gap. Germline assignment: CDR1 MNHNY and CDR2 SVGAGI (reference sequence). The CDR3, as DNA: TGTGCCAGCGTACGGGGGGCGTTCATGAACACTGAAGCTTTCTTT. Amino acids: CASVRGAFMNTEAFF.

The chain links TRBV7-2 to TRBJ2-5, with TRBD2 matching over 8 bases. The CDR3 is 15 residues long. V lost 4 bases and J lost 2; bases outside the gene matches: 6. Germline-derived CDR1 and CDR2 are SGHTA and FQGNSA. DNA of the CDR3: TGTGCCAGCAGCTCAAAAAGCGGGGGACAAGAGACCCAGTACTTC. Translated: CASSSKSGGQETQYF. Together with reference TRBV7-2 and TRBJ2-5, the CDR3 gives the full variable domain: GAGVSQSPSNKVTEKGKDVELRCDPISGHTALYWYRQSLGQGLEFLIYFQGNSAPDKSGLPSDRFSAERTGGSVSTLTIQRTQQEDSAVYLCASSSKSGGQETQYFGPGTRLLVL.

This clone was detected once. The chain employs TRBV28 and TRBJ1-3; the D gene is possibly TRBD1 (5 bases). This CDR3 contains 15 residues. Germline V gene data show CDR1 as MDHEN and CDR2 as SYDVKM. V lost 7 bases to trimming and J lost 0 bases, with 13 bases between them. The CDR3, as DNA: TGTGCCAGCACCCCCGACAGACTCTCTGGAAACACCATATATTTT. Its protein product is CASTPDRLSGNTIYF.

CDR3 protein: CASSLVPSRGYTF. CDR3 nucleotides: TGTGCCAGCAGCTTAGTCCCATCGCGGGGCTACACCTTC. The chain employs TRBV7-9 and TRBJ1-2; unclear D gene. V dropped 1 base and J dropped 8 bases, with 11 bases sitting between them. This CDR3 comprises 13 residues. Germline values: CDR1 SEHNR, CDR2 FQNEAQ (reference sequence).

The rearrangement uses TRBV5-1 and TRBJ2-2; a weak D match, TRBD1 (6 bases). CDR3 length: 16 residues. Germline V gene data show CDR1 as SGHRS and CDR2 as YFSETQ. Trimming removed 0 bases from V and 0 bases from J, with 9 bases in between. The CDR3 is CASSLGTGTNTGELFF. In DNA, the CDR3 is TGCGCCAGCAGCTTGGGCACAGGGACGAACACCGGGGAGCTGTTTTTT.

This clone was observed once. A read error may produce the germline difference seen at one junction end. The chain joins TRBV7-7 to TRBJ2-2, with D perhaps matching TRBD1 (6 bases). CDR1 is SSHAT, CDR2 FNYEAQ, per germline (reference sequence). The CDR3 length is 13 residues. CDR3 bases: TGTGCTAGCAGCGAACAGGGTACCGGGGAGCTGTTTTTT. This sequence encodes CASSEQGTGELFF.

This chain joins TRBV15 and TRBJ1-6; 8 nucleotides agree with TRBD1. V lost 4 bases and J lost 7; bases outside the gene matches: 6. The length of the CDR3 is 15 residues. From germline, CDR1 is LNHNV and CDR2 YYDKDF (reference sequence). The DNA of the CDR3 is TGTGCCACCAGCACCTGGACAGGGCTAAATTCACCCCTCCACTTT. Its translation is CATSTWTGLNSPLHF.

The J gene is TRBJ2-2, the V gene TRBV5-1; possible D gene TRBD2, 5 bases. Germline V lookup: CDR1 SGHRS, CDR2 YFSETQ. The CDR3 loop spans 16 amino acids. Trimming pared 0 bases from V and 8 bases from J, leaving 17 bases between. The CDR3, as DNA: TGCGCCAGCAGCTTGGAATCGCCGTGGTTAGCGGGGGAGCTGTTTTTT. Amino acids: CASSLESPWLAGELFF.

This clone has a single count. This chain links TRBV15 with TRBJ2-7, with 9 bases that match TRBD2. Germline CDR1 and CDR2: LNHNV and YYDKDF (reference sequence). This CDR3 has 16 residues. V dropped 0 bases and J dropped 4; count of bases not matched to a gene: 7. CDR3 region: CATSRDYAGGLYEQYF. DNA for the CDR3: TGTGCCACCAGCAGAGATTATGCGGGGGGGCTTTACGAGCAGTACTTC.

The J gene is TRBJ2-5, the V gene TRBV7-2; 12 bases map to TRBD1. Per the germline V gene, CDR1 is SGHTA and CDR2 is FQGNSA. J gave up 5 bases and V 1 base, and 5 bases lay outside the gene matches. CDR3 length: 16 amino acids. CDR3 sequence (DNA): TGTGCCAGCAGCTTAGTCGGGACAGGGGGCGAGGAGACCCAGTACTTC. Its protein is CASSLVGTGGEETQYF.

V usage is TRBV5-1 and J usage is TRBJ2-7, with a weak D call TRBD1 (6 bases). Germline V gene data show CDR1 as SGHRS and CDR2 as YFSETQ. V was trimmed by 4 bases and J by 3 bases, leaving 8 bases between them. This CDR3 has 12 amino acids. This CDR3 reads CASSQTGYEQYF. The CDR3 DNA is TGCGCCAGCAGCCAGACAGGCTACGAGCAGTACTTC.

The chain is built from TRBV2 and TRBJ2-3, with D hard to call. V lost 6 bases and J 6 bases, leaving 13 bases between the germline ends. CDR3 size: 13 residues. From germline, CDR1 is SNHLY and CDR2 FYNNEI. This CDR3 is CASRIPPPDTQYF. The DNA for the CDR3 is TGTGCCAGCAGAATTCCTCCCCCGGATACGCAGTATTTT. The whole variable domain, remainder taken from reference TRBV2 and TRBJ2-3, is EPEVTQTPSHQVTQMGQEVILRCVPISNHLYFYWYRQILGQKVEFLVSFYNNEISEKSEIFDDQFSVERPDGSNFTLKIRSTKLEDSAMYFCASRIPPPDTQYFGPGTRLTVL.

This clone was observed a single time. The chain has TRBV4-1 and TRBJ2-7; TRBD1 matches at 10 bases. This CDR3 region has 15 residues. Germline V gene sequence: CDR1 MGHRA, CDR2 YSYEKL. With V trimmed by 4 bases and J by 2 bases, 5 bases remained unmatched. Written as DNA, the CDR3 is TGCGCCAGCAGCCCGGGACAGGGGTGGCCCTACGAGCAGTACTTC. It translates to CASSPGQGWPYEQYF.

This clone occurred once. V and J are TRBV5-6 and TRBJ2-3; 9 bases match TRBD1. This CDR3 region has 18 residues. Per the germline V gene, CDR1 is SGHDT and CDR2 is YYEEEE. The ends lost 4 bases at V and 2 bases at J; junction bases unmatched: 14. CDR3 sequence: CASSPGTGIWRDTDTQYF. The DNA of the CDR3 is TGTGCCAGCAGCCCGGGGACAGGGATCTGGAGAGACACAGATACGCAGTATTTT.

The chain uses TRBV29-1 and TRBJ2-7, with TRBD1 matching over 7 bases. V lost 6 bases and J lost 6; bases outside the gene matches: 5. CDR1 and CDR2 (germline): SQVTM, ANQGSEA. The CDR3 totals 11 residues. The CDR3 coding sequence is TGCAGCGTCCAGACAGGGCGCGAGCAGTACTTC. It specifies CSVQTGREQYF.

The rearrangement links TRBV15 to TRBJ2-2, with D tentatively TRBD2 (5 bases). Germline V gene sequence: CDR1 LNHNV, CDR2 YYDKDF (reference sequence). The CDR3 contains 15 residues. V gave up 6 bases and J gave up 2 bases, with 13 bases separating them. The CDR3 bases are TGTGCCACCAGTCTATCGAGCGGAAACACCGGGGAGCTGTTTTTT. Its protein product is CATSLSSGNTGELFF.

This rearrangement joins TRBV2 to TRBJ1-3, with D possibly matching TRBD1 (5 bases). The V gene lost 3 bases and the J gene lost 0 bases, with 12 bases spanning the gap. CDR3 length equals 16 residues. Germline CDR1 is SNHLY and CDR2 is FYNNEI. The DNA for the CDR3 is TGTGCCAGCAGTGAGAGCAGACAGAGCTCTGGAAACACCATATATTTT. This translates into CASSESRQSSGNTIYF.

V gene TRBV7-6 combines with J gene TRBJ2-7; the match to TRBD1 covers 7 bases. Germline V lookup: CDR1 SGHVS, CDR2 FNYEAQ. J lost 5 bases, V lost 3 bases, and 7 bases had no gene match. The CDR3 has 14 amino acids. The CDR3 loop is CASSFDRASNEQYF. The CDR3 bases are TGTGCCAGCAGCTTCGACAGGGCTTCCAACGAGCAGTACTTC.

The CDR3 reads CASSPDSAARNSPLHF. CDR3 DNA: TGTGCCAGCAGCCCTGACTCGGCCGCGAGAAACTCACCCCTCCACTTT. The chain couples TRBV9 to TRBJ1-6; D not resolved. This CDR3 spans 16 amino acids. Per the germline V gene, CDR1 is SGDLS and CDR2 is YYNGEE. The V gene lost 4 bases and the J gene lost 10 bases, with 21 bases spanning the gap.

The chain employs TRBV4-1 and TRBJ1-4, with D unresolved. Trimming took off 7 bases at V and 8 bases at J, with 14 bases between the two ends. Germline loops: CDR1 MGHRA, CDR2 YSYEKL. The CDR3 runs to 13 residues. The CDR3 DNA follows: TGCGCCAGCAACCCTTCGTTCGGGGAAAAACTGTTTTTT. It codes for CASNPSFGEKLFF.

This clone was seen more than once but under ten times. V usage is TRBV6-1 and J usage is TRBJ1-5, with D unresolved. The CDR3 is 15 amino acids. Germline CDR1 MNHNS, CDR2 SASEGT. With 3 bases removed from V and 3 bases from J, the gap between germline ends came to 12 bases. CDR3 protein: CASSEGGIDNQPQHF. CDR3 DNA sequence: TGTGCCAGCAGTGAGGGAGGGATAGACAATCAGCCCCAGCATTTT.

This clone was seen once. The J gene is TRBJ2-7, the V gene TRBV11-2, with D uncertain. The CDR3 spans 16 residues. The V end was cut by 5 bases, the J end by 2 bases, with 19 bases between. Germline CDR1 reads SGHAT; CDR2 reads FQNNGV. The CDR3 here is CASSPWAAQYPYEQYF. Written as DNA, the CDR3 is TGTGCCAGCAGCCCATGGGCCGCTCAATATCCCTACGAGCAGTACTTC.

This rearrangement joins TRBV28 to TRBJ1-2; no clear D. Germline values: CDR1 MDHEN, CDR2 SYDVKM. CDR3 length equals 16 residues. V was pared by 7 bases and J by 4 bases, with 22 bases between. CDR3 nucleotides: TGTGCCAGCATCAAGGATAGCCCCGGAGCGCTCTATGGCTACACCTTC. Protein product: CASIKDSPGALYGYTF.

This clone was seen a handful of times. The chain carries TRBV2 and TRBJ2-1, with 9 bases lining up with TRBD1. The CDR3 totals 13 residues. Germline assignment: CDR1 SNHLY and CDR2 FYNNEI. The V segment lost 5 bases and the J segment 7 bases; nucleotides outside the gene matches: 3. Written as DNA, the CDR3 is TGTGCCAGCAGTAGGACAGGGGTGAATGAGCAGTTCTTC. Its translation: CASSRTGVNEQFF.

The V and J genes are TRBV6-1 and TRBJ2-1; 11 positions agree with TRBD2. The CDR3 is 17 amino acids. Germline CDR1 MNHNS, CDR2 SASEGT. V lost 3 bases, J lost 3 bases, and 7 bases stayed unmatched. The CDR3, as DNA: TGTGCCAGCAGTGAGATAGCGGGGGGGACAAACTACAATGAGCAGTTCTTC. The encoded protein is CASSEIAGGTNYNEQFF.

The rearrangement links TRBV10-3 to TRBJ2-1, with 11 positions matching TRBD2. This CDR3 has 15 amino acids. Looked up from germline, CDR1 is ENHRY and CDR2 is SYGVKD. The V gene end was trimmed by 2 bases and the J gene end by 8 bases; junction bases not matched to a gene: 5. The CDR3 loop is CAISEVAGGQYEQFF. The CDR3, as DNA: TGTGCCATCAGTGAGGTAGCGGGGGGGCAGTATGAGCAGTTCTTC.